These T cell receptor beta chains were read from a single sample in a study of beta chain features in type 1 diabetes. Sequenced by immunoSEQ multiplex PCR; TCRdb stores in-frame clones only, minus some. The sample holds 640,000 or so clones, 13% seen once. Sample: naive CD4+ T cells from blood. The receptors were sampled from a man between 18 and 35 years old with type 1 diabetes. Each CDR3 is given with its conserved first and last residue. D genes are given only for firm matches. Size is omitted from some rows. Given values are once, few, many or a class for expanded clones.

V: TRBV4-2
J: TRBJ1-2
D: .
size: .
CDR3: CASSQDRQARDYGYTF
DNA: TGTGCCAGCAGCCAAGACCGCCAGGCGCGGGACTATGGCTACACCTTC

V: TRBV5-1
J: TRBJ2-5
D: TRBD2
size: .
CDR3: CASSSGLAGAIQETQYF
DNA: TGCGCCAGCAGCTCGGGACTAGCGGGAGCTATCCAAGAGACCCAGTACTTC

V: TRBV9
J: TRBJ2-7
D: TRBD1
size: .
CDR3: CASSVVGGPGQGAVEQYF
DNA: TGTGCCAGCAGCGTAGTAGGAGGACCGGGACAGGGGGCGGTCGAGCAGTACTTC

V: TRBV29-1
J: TRBJ2-2
D: .
size: .
CDR3: CSVDWGDRPGELFF
DNA: TGCAGCGTTGATTGGGGGGATCGCCCCGGGGAGCTGTTTTTT

V: TRBV13
J: TRBJ1-5
D: .
size: .
CDR3: CASSLGGSYGGPKHF
DNA: TGTGCCAGCAGCTTAGGCGGAAGCTACGGGGGCCCAAAGCATTTT

V: TRBV2
J: TRBJ1-2
D: .
size: .
CDR3: CASILTDANYGYTF
DNA: TGTGCCAGCATATTGACGGACGCTAACTATGGCTACACCTTC

V: TRBV13
J: TRBJ2-5
D: TRBD2
size: few
CDR3: CASSLAGGGETQYF
DNA: TGTGCCAGCAGCTTGGCGGGGGGCGGAGAGACCCAGTACTTC

V: TRBV4-2
J: TRBJ2-3
D: .
size: .
CDR3: CASSQDPLTDTQYF
DNA: TGTGCCAGCAGCCAAGATCCGCTCACAGATACGCAGTATTTT

V: TRBV9
J: TRBJ1-4
D: TRBD1
size: .
CDR3: CASSEGAGATNEKLFF
DNA: TGTGCCAGCAGCGAGGGGGCTGGGGCAACTAATGAAAAACTGTTTTTT

V: TRBV13
J: TRBJ1-2
D: .
size: few
CDR3: CASSPPGADGYTF
DNA: TGTGCCAGCAGCCCGCCGGGGGCGGATGGCTACACCTTC

V: TRBV25-1
J: TRBJ2-5
D: .
size: .
CDR3: CASSEGTFQETQYF
DNA: TGTGCCAGCAGTGAAGGGACCTTTCAAGAGACCCAGTACTTC

V: TRBV25-1
J: TRBJ1-4
D: .
size: .
CDR3: CASRGVHEKLFF
DNA: TGTGCCAGCAGGGGGGTGCATGAAAAACTGTTTTTT

V: TRBV11-3
J: TRBJ2-2
D: TRBD1
size: .
CDR3: CASGSTGGLTGELFF
DNA: TGTGCCAGCGGCTCGACAGGGGGCCTCACCGGGGAGCTGTTTTTT

V: TRBV6-1
J: TRBJ2-1
D: .
size: few
CDR3: CASSAHDRSYNEQFF
DNA: TGTGCCAGCAGTGCCCACGATAGGTCCTACAATGAGCAGTTCTTC

V: TRBV15
J: TRBJ2-3
D: TRBD2
size: .
CDR3: CATSRGNAGGTDTQYF
DNA: TGTGCCACCAGCAGAGGGAACGCGGGGGGTACAGATACGCAGTATTTT

V: TRBV11-2
J: TRBJ2-6
D: .
size: .
CDR3: CASSLEGSSGANVLTF
DNA: TGTGCCAGCAGCTTAGAAGGTTCCTCTGGGGCCAACGTCCTGACTTTC

V: TRBV27
J: TRBJ2-3
D: .
size: .
CDR3: CASTPWGTSTDTQYF
DNA: TGTGCCAGCACACCATGGGGGACTAGCACAGATACGCAGTATTTT

V: TRBV28
J: TRBJ2-7
D: TRBD2
size: .
CDR3: CASLSGGRSYEQYF
DNA: TGTGCCAGCCTCTCGGGAGGGCGCTCCTACGAGCAGTACTTC

V: TRBV27
J: TRBJ1-3
D: .
size: .
CDR3: CASRRGPGNTIYF
DNA: TGTGCCAGCAGAAGGGGCCCTGGAAACACCATATATTTT

V: TRBV27
J: TRBJ1-1
D: .
size: .
CDR3: CASSFFPNREAFF
DNA: TGTGCCAGCAGTTTTTTTCCCAACAGGGAAGCTTTCTTT

V: TRBV5-1
J: TRBJ1-4
D: TRBD1
size: few
CDR3: CASSWGQGSGEKLFF
DNA: TGCGCCAGCAGCTGGGGACAGGGAAGCGGTGAAAAACTGTTTTTT

V: TRBV16
J: TRBJ1-6
D: .
size: once
CDR3: CASSRGSDSHF
DNA: TGTGCCAGCAGCCGGGGCAGCGACTCCCACTTT

V: TRBV5-1
J: TRBJ2-5
D: TRBD2
size: few
CDR3: CASTGSGGETQYF
DNA: TGCGCCAGCACCGGAAGCGGGGGGGAGACCCAGTACTTC

V: TRBV9
J: TRBJ2-7
D: .
size: once
CDR3: CASSVATEEIYEQYF
DNA: TGTGCCAGCAGCGTAGCTACGGAAGAAATCTACGAGCAGTACTTC

V: TRBV7-2
J: TRBJ1-4
D: TRBD1
size: .
CDR3: CASSPDREGEKLFF
DNA: TGTGCCAGCAGCCCCGACAGGGAGGGAGAAAAACTGTTTTTT

V: TRBV30
J: TRBJ1-3
D: .
size: .
CDR3: CACPSVWSSGNTIYF
DNA: TGTGCCTGCCCTTCTGTTTGGAGCTCTGGAAACACCATATATTTT

V: TRBV25-1
J: TRBJ1-2
D: TRBD1
size: few
CDR3: CASSEFVHGQDFGYTF
DNA: TGTGCCAGCAGTGAATTTGTTCACGGACAGGATTTTGGCTACACCTTC

V: TRBV29-1
J: TRBJ2-3
D: TRBD2
size: .
CDR3: CSVEGTSGGDTQYF
DNA: TGCAGCGTTGAGGGGACTAGCGGGGGAGATACGCAGTATTTT

V: TRBV7-2
J: TRBJ2-5
D: .
size: .
CDR3: CASSHARGQETQYF
DNA: TGTGCCAGCAGCCACGCCCGGGGCCAAGAGACCCAGTACTTC

V: TRBV7-3
J: TRBJ2-5
D: TRBD2
size: once
CDR3: CASSLMGLAGQETQYF
DNA: TGTGCCAGCAGCTTAATGGGACTAGCGGGGCAAGAGACCCAGTACTTC

V: TRBV7-2
J: TRBJ2-1
D: .
size: .
CDR3: CASSPPGPSYNEQFF
DNA: TGTGCCAGCAGCCCGCCGGGACCCTCCTACAATGAGCAGTTCTTC

V: TRBV6-1
J: TRBJ1-1
D: TRBD1
size: .
CDR3: CASSEAGTGRTEAFF
DNA: TGTGCCAGCAGTGAAGCCGGGACAGGGAGGACTGAAGCTTTCTTT

V: TRBV28
J: TRBJ1-2
D: TRBD1
size: few
CDR3: CASSLGTGNGYTF
DNA: TGTGCCAGCAGTTTAGGGACAGGGAATGGCTACACCTTC

V: TRBV9
J: TRBJ2-3
D: .
size: few
CDR3: CASSVGVSSYTDTQYF
DNA: TGTGCCAGCAGCGTAGGGGTTAGCAGCTACACAGATACGCAGTATTTT

V: TRBV5-4
J: TRBJ2-5
D: .
size: .
CDR3: CASSLDSAGQETQYF
DNA: TGTGCCAGCAGCTTGGATTCAGCCGGCCAAGAGACCCAGTACTTC

V: TRBV30
J: TRBJ1-5
D: .
size: few
CDR3: CAWSVMTGAQPQHF
DNA: TGTGCCTGGAGTGTTATGACAGGAGCTCAGCCCCAGCATTTT

V: TRBV7-9
J: TRBJ1-1
D: TRBD1
size: few
CDR3: CASRAVGQGTTAVFTEAFF
DNA: TGTGCCAGCAGGGCCGTTGGACAGGGGACAACGGCGGTTTTCACTGAAGCTTTCTTT

V: TRBV6-5
J: TRBJ2-7
D: .
size: .
CDR3: CASSLLDRLPGEQYF
DNA: TGTGCCAGCAGCCTACTCGACCGGCTGCCGGGCGAGCAGTACTTC

V: TRBV27
J: TRBJ2-3
D: .
size: .
CDR3: CASSLLAGILGTDTQYF
DNA: TGTGCCAGCAGTTTATTGGCTGGCATACTGGGGACAGATACGCAGTATTTT

V: TRBV2
J: TRBJ2-5
D: TRBD2
size: few
CDR3: CASRLAGGQETQYF
DNA: TGTGCCAGCAGACTAGCGGGGGGCCAGGAGACCCAGTACTTC

V: TRBV30
J: TRBJ1-4
D: TRBD1
size: .
CDR3: CAWSGQGYEKLFF
DNA: TGTGCCTGGAGTGGACAGGGGTATGAAAAACTGTTTTTT

V: TRBV30
J: TRBJ2-1
D: .
size: .
CDR3: CAWSGPTDNEQFF
DNA: TGTGCCTGGAGTGGCCCCACCGACAATGAGCAGTTCTTC

V: TRBV28
J: TRBJ2-7
D: .
size: .
CDR3: CASSFNVRDYEQYF
DNA: TGTGCCAGCAGTTTTAACGTCCGGGACTACGAGCAGTACTTC

V: TRBV6-1
J: TRBJ2-6
D: .
size: few
CDR3: CAAFRAGANVLTF
DNA: TGTGCTGCTTTCCGGGCTGGGGCCAACGTCCTGACTTTC

V: TRBV7-9
J: TRBJ1-5
D: .
size: few
CDR3: CASSLGGAMYQPQHF
DNA: TGTGCCAGCAGCTTGGGAGGGGCGATGTATCAGCCCCAGCATTTT

V: TRBV29-1
J: TRBJ1-1
D: .
size: few
CDR3: CSAQRTGAGTEAFF
DNA: TGCAGCGCCCAACGGACTGGAGCTGGCACTGAAGCTTTCTTT

V: TRBV5-4
J: TRBJ2-1
D: .
size: few
CDR3: CASSLDSGSYNEQFF
DNA: TGTGCCAGCAGCCTGGACAGCGGCTCCTACAATGAGCAGTTCTTC

V: TRBV30
J: TRBJ1-1
D: .
size: .
CDR3: CAWSVNVMTEAFF
DNA: TGTGCCTGGAGTGTGAACGTTATGACTGAAGCTTTCTTT

V: TRBV2
J: TRBJ1-1
D: TRBD1
size: .
CDR3: CASRRGPGDTEAFF
DNA: TGTGCCAGCCGTAGGGGGCCAGGGGACACTGAAGCTTTCTTT

V: TRBV6-5
J: TRBJ2-2
D: .
size: .
CDR3: CASTGAGANTGELFF
DNA: TGTGCCAGCACTGGGGCAGGGGCGAACACCGGGGAGCTGTTTTTT

V: TRBV9
J: TRBJ2-7
D: .
size: .
CDR3: CASSPVQGFSYEQYF
DNA: TGTGCCAGCAGCCCCGTCCAGGGTTTCTCCTACGAGCAGTACTTC